The text below deals with one TCR beta chain. No antigen is known for it. This entry comes from a study of cytomegalovirus exposure and HLA in healthy donors. Study summary: There were 117 million unique TCR beta sequences, drawn from some 180 million T cells, in an earlier analysis.

Notes on the study in general: For most TCR beta V segments, an earlier analysis put the productive rate at about 87% or about 30% of the time.

The germline V gene has CDR1 PRHDT and CDR2 FYEKMQ (reference sequence). Losses at the gene ends were 8 bases for V and 1 base for J; bases not matched to a gene: 7. The CDR3 length is 14 residues. PCR amplification relied on 60 Vbeta primers (plus 13 Jbeta primers). In the authors' methods: Tens of millions of unique TCR beta chains, some 10 million of them shared, were counted by a later analysis. Only in-frame clones appear in the TCRdb table, and some are missing; sequencing was by immunoSEQ multiplex PCR. V and J calls and clone size come straight from that table; D and trimming were deduced from the DNA. The sample lists about 160,000 clones; about 86% were seen once.

The clonotype comes from a young woman in good health and CMV-seronegative. The chain employs TRBV13 and TRBJ1-1, with TRBD1 matching 7 bases. Specimen: PBMCs. The CDR3 loop is CASDDRAQNTEAFF. CDR3 nucleotides: TGTGCCAGCGACGACAGGGCCCAGAACACTGAAGCTTTCTTT.